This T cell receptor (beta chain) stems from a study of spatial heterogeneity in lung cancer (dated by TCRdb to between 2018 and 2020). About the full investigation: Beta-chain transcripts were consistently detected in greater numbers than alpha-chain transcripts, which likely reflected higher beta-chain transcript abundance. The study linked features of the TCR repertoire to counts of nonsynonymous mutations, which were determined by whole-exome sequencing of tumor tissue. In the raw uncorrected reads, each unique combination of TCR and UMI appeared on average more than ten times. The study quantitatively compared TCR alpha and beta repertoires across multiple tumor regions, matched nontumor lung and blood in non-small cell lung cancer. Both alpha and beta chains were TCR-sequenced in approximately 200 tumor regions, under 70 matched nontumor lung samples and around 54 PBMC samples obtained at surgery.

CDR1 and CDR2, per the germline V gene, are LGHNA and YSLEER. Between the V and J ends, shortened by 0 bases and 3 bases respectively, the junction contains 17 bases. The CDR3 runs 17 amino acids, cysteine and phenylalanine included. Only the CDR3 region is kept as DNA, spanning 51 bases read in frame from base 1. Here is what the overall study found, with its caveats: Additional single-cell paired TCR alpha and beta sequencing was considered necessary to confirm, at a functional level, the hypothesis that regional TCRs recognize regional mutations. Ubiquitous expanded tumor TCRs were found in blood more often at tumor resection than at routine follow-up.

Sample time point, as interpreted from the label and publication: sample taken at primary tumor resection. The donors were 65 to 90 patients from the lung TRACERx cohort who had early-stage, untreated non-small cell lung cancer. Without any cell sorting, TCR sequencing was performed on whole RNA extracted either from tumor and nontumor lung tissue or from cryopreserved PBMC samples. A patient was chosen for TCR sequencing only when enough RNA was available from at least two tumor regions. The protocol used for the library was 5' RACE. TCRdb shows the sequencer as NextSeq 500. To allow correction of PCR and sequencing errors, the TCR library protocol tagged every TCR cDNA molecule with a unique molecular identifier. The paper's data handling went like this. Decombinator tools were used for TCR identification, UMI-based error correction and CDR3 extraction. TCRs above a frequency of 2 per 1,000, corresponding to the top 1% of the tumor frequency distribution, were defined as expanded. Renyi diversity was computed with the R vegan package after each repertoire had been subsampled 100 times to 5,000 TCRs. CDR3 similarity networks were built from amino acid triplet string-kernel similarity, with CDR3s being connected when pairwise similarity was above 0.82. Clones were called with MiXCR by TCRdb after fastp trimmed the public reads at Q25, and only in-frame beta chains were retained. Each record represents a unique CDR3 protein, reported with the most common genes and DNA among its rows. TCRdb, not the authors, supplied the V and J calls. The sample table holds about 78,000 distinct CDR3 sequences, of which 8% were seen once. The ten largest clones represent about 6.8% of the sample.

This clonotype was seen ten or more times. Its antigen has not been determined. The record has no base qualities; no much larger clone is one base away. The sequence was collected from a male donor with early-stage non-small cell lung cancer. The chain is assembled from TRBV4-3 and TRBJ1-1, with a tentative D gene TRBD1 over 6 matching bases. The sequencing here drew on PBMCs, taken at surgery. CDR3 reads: CASSQDQWTEGHTEAFF. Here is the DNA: TGCGCCAGCAGCCAAGATCAATGGACAGAAGGGCACACTGAAGCTTTCTTT.